The 20 T cell receptor beta chains listed next were all sequenced from one sample in a study of Tregs in tolerant kidney transplant recipients. Sequenced by immunoSEQ multiplex PCR; TCRdb stores in-frame clones only, minus some. The sample shows 50,000 to 55,000 clones, about nine tenths of them seen only once. The nonmyeloablative bone marrow transplants came from related graft donors, with transient mixed chimerism. The specimen comprised CD8+ T cells from blood (PBMCs), sampled 24 months after the transplant. Receptors originate from a human patient who received a combined kidney and bone marrow transplant. T cells may partly derive from the graft donor.

The chain is built from TRBV4-3 and TRBJ2-1, with 12 bases that match TRBD2. CDR1 LGHNA and CDR2 YSLEER come from the germline V gene. The V gene end was trimmed by 0 bases and the J gene end by 4 bases; junction bases not matched to a gene: 7. The CDR3 sequence is 18 residues long. The CDR3 spells CASSQDLLAGGAYNEQFF. CDR3 DNA: TGCGCCAGCAGCCAAGATCTCCTAGCGGGGGGGGCTTACAATGAGCAGTTCTTC.

The chain has TRBV6-6 and TRBJ2-5; tentative D call: TRBD2 (6 bases). The CDR3 totals 15 residues. Trimming removed 2 bases from V and 4 bases from J, with 14 bases in between. From germline, CDR1 is MNHNY and CDR2 SVGAGI (reference sequence). CDR3 bases: TGTGCCAGCAGTTACCGACGGGAGTTGGTAGAGACCCAGTACTTC. Translated, it gives CASSYRRELVETQYF.

The chain links TRBV29-1 to TRBJ2-1, with 8 bases lining up with TRBD1. The germline CDR1 and CDR2 sequences are SQVTM and ANQGSEA. Losses at the gene ends were 2 bases for V and 16 bases for J; bases not matched to a gene: 7. CDR3 size: 11 residues. CDR3 protein: CSVEYSGGSFF. CDR3 sequence (DNA): TGCAGCGTTGAATACTCAGGGGGCAGTTTCTTC.

This rearrangement joins TRBV27 to TRBJ2-2; TRBD2 aligns across 9 bases. Unmatched junction bases numbered 12, after V lost 8 bases and J lost 5 bases. CDR1 is MNHEY and CDR2 is SMNVEV in the germline V gene (reference sequence). This CDR3 spans 16 amino acids. As DNA, the CDR3 is TGTGCCAGCCGCCCAGAAGGGCTAGCGGGAACCGGGGAGCTGTTTTTT. This sequence encodes CASRPEGLAGTGELFF.

The V and J genes are TRBV7-9 and TRBJ2-4; unclear D gene. CDR1 and CDR2 (germline): SEHNR, FQNEAQ (reference sequence). The CDR3 is 13 residues long. V was cut by 2 bases and J by 8 bases, with 10 bases left in between. CDR3: CASSLNTEDIQYF. CDR3 DNA sequence: TGTGCCAGCAGCTTAAACACCGAGGACATTCAGTACTTC.

The genes are TRBV11-2 and TRBJ2-1, with 10 bases matching TRBD2. Germline assignment: CDR1 SGHAT and CDR2 FQNNGV. The trim removed 3 bases at V and 4 bases at J, leaving 0 bases unmatched. CDR3 length equals 14 residues. The CDR3 DNA follows: TGTGCCAGCAGCTTGGGACTAGCGTACAATGAGCAGTTCTTC. Translated, it gives CASSLGLAYNEQFF. Variable domain in full (rest from reference TRBV11-2 and TRBJ2-1): EAGVAQSPRYKIIEKRQSVAFWCNPISGHATLYWYQQILGQGPKLLIQFQNNGVVDDSQLPKDRFSAERLKGVDSTLKIQPAKLEDSAVYLCASSLGLAYNEQFFGPGTRLTVL.

The J gene is TRBJ2-1, the V gene TRBV14; weak D call: TRBD2 (6 bases). Germline lookup yields CDR1 SGHDN and CDR2 FVKESK. V lost 4 bases and J lost 5, with 21 bases in between. The CDR3 spans 17 residues. The CDR3 loop reads CASSLMTGLPRNNEQFF. CDR3 coding DNA: TGTGCCAGCAGCCTAATGACGGGACTCCCTAGAAACAATGAGCAGTTCTTC. The full variable domain, with the rest looked up from reference TRBV14 and TRBJ2-1, is EAGVTQFPSHSVIEKGQTVTLRCDPISGHDNLYWYRRVMGKEIKFLLHFVKESKQDESGMPNNRFLAERTGGTYSTLKVQPAELEDSGVYFCASSLMTGLPRNNEQFFGPGTRLTVL.

The CDR3 protein is CARQPGQVGSDTQYF. In nucleotides, the CDR3 is TGTGCCAGACAGCCGGGACAGGTTGGTTCAGATACGCAGTATTTT. The genes are TRBV27 and TRBJ2-3, with TRBD1 matching over 8 bases. V lost 9 bases to trimming and J lost 4 bases; unmatched junction nucleotides: 12. The CDR3 is 15 residues long. Germline values: CDR1 MNHEY, CDR2 SMNVEV (reference sequence).

The genes are TRBV11-2 and TRBJ2-1; TRBD2 might be the D (5 bases). V lost 3 bases and J 10 bases, leaving 13 bases between the germline ends. CDR1 SGHAT and CDR2 FQNNGV come from the germline V gene. The CDR3 contains 13 residues. Written as DNA, the CDR3 is TGTGCCAGCAGCTTGGCCGCGAGCGGAGAGCAGTTCTTC. Translated: CASSLAASGEQFF.

CDR3 sequence: CASSQTTGVADTQYF. Here the CDR3 DNA reads TGTGCCAGCAGCCAAACGACAGGAGTCGCAGATACGCAGTATTTT. This chain links TRBV16 with TRBJ2-3; tentatively, D is TRBD1 (6 bases). CDR3 length equals 15 residues. V lost 2 bases and J lost 4, with 13 bases in between. Looked up from germline, CDR1 is KGHSY and CDR2 is FQNENV. Based on the CDR3 plus reference TRBV16 and TRBJ2-3, the full variable domain is GEEVAQTPKHLVRGEGQKAKLYCAPIKGHSYVFWYQQVLKNEFKFLISFQNENVFDETGMPKERFSAKCLPNSPCSLEIQATKLEDSAVYFCASSQTTGVADTQYFGPGTRLTVL.

The rearrangement uses TRBV2 and TRBJ2-1, with 11 bases aligning to TRBD1. V lost 10 bases and J lost 6; bases outside the gene matches: 5. This CDR3 is 13 amino acids long. The germline V gene has CDR1 SNHLY and CDR2 FYNNEI. The CDR3 here is CATRDRGGNEQFF. The CDR3 DNA sequence: TGTGCCACCCGGGACAGGGGGGGCAATGAGCAGTTCTTC.

V usage is TRBV2 and J usage is TRBJ2-5; maybe TRBD2 (7 bases). Germline V gene sequence: CDR1 SNHLY, CDR2 FYNNEI. The germline V and J ends were trimmed by 6 bases and 11 bases, with 19 bases remaining between them. CDR3 length equals 13 residues. The CDR3: CASRPAGEGEQYF. CDR3 in DNA: TGTGCCAGCAGACCCGCGGGAGAGGGGGAGCAGTACTTC. Using reference TRBV2 and TRBJ2-5 for the parts outside the CDR3, the full variable domain is EPEVTQTPSHQVTQMGQEVILRCVPISNHLYFYWYRQILGQKVEFLVSFYNNEISEKSEIFDDQFSVERPDGSNFTLKIRSTKLEDSAMYFCASRPAGEGEQYFGPGTRLLVL.

The sample holds a few counts of this clone. As DNA, the CDR3 is TGTGCCAGCAGCAGAGACAGGACTAGCTCCTACGAGCAGTACTTC. This codes for CASSRDRTSSYEQYF. The chain combines TRBV21-1 with TRBJ2-7; the table gives TRBD2 as D, unverified against the DNA. TRBV21-1 is reported as a pseudogene. The CDR3 contains 15 residues.

This clone was observed a single time. The rearrangement joins TRBV5-1 to TRBJ2-3; a weak D match, TRBD2 (6 bases). Germline CDR1 is SGHRS and CDR2 is YFSETQ. CDR3 length: 17 amino acids. The ends were cut back, 1 base at V and 3 bases at J, with 18 bases in the middle. DNA for the CDR3: TGCGCCAGCAGCTTGAGGTCGGGAGTTATGTTTACAGATACGCAGTATTTT. This sequence encodes CASSLRSGVMFTDTQYF. Full variable domain (rest looked up from reference TRBV5-1 and TRBJ2-3): KAGVTQTPRYLIKTRGQQVTLSCSPISGHRSVSWYQQTPGQGLQFLFEYFSETQRNKGNFPGRFSGRQFSNSRSEMNVSTLELGDSALYLCASSLRSGVMFTDTQYFGPGTRLTVL.

The chain recombines TRBV7-6 with TRBJ2-5, with 9 bases identical to TRBD1. The end of the DNA aligns better with TRBJ2-7, so the J call may be wrong. The germline CDR1 and CDR2 sequences are SGHVS and FNYEAQ. The CDR3 runs to 13 residues. The CDR3 DNA reads TGTGCCAGCAGCTACGGACAGGGGAACGAGCAGTACTTC. Translated, it gives CASSYGQGNEQYF.

The chain carries TRBV13 and TRBJ2-2; D is unclear. Trimming took off 3 bases at V and 5 bases at J, with 7 bases between the two ends. This CDR3 contains 13 residues. Germline V gene lookup returns CDR1 PRHDT and CDR2 FYEKMQ (reference sequence). CDR3 coding DNA: TGTGCCAGCAGCTTTTGGGCGACCGGGGAGCTGTTTTTT. This sequence encodes CASSFWATGELFF.

In its sample, this clone was seen once. Germline and junction disagree at one end, which may indicate a read error. The sample has other DNA sequences that encode this CDR3 too. The V and J genes are TRBV5-6 and TRBJ1-2, with 11 bases fitting TRBD1. Germline assignment: CDR1 SGHDT and CDR2 YYEEEE. This CDR3 is 13 amino acids long. The CDR3 is CASSLGQGGGYTF. CDR3 in DNA: TGTGCCAGTAGCTTGGGACAGGGGGGCGGCTACACCTTC.

J is TRBJ2-2 and V is TRBV4-3, with D unresolved. CDR1 is LGHNA and CDR2 is YSLEER in the germline V gene. The CDR3 is made up of 18 amino acids. V dropped 0 bases and J dropped 4 bases, with 18 bases sitting between them. In nucleotides, the CDR3 is TGCGCCAGCAGCCAAGATCATCCGGGTATTAAGCTCACCGGGGAGCTGTTTTTT. Translating gives CASSQDHPGIKLTGELFF.

Remarks on this clone: This CDR3 is also generated by other DNA sequences in the sample. CDR3 sequence: CASSPQGASYEQYF. As DNA, the CDR3 is TGTGCCAGTAGCCCACAGGGGGCCTCCTACGAGCAGTACTTC. This chain joins TRBV19 and TRBJ2-7; 9 nucleotides agree with TRBD1. Germline V lookup: CDR1 LNHDA, CDR2 SQIVND (reference sequence). Trimming took 6 bases from V and 0 from J; bases not matched to a gene: 3. This CDR3 region has 14 residues.

This clone came up once. The CDR3: CASSGGLAGANTGELFF. The CDR3 coding sequence is TGTGCCAGCAGCGGGGGACTAGCGGGAGCGAACACCGGGGAGCTGTTTTTT. This sequence joins TRBV9 and TRBJ2-2, with 14 bases matching TRBD2. Germline V CDR1 and CDR2: SGDLS, YYNGEE. The ends lost 3 bases at V and 0 bases at J; junction bases unmatched: 1. This CDR3 comprises 17 residues.